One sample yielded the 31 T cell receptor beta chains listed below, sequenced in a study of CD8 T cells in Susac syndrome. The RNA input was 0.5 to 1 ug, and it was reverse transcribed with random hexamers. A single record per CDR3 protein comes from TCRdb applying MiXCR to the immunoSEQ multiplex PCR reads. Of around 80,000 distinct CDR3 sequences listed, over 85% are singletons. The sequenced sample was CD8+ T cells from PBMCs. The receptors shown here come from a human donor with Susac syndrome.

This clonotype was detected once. CDR3 nucleotide sequence: TGTGCCAGCAGCCCGCAGGGGGGCTATGAAAAACTGTTTTTT. This gives the protein CASSPQGGYEKLFF. The genes are TRBV7-2 and TRBJ1-4, with 7 bases aligning to TRBD1. Trimming cost V 5 bases and J 6 bases; bases outside gene matches: 6. The germline gives CDR1 SGHTA, CDR2 FQGNSA. The CDR3 totals 14 residues. The full variable domain, completed using reference TRBV7-2 and TRBJ1-4, is GAGVSQSPSNKVTEKGKDVELRCDPISGHTALYWYRQSLGQGLEFLIYFQGNSAPDKSGLPSDRFSAERTGGSVSTLTIQRTQQEDSAVYLCASSPQGGYEKLFFGSGTQLSVL.

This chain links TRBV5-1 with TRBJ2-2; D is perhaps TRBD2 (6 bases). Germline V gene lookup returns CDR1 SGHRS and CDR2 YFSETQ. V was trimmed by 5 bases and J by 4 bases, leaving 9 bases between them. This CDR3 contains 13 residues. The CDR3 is CASREGLTGELFF. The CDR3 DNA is TGCGCCAGCAGGGAGGGGCTCACCGGGGAGCTGTTTTTT.

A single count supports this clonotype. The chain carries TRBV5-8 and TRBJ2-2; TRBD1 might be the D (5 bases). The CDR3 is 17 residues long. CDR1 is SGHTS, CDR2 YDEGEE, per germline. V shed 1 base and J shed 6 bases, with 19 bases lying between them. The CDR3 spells CASSLTSLDTGPGELFF. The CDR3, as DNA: TGTGCCAGCAGCTTGACTTCATTGGACACCGGCCCCGGGGAGCTGTTTTTT.

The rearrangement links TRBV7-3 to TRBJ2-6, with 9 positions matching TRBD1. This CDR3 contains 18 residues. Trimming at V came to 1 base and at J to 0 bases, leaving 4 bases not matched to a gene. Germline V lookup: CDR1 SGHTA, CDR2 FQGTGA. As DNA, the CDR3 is TGTGCCAGCAGCTTAAGGGCGGGACAGGGCTCTGGGGCCAACGTCCTGACTTTC. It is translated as CASSLRAGQGSGANVLTF.

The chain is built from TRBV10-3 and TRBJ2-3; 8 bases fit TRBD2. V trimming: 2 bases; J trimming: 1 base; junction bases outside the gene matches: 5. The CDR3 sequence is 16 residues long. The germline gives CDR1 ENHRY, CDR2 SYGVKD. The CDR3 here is CAISEKSTSGTDTQYF. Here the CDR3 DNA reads TGTGCCATCAGTGAGAAGTCGACTAGCGGCACAGATACGCAGTATTTT.

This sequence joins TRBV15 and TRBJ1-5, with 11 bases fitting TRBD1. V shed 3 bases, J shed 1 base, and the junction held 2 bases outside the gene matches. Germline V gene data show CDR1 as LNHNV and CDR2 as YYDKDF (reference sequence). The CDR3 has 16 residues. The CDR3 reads CATSSGQGASNQPQHF. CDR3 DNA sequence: TGTGCCACCAGCAGCGGACAGGGGGCGAGCAATCAGCCCCAGCATTTT.

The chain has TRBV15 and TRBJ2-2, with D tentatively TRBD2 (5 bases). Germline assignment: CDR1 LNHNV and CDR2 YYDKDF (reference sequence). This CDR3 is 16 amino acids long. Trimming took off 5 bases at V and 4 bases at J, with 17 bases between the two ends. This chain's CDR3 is CATSPGWEMSTGELFF. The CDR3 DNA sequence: TGTGCCACCAGCCCCGGATGGGAGATGAGCACCGGGGAGCTGTTTTTT.

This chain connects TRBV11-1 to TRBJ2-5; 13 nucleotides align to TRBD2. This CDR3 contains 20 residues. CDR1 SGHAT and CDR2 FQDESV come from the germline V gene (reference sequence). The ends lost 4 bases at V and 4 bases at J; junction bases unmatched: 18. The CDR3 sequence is CASSSNKGLAGNLPRETQYF. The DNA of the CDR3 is TGTGCCAGCAGCTCGAACAAGGGACTAGCGGGAAACCTTCCAAGAGAGACCCAGTACTTC.

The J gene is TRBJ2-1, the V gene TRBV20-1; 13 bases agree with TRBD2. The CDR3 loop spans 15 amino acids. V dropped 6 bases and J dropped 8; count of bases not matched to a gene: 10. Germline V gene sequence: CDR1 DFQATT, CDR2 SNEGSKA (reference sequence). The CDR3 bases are TGCAGTGCGAAGAGGACTAGCGGGAGTATATATGAGCAGTTCTTC. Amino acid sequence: CSAKRTSGSIYEQFF.

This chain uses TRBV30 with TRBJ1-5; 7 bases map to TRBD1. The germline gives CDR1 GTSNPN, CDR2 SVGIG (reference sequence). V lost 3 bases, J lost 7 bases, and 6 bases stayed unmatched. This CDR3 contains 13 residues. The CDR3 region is CAWSLGGLQPQHF. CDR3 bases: TGTGCCTGGAGCCTAGGGGGCCTGCAGCCCCAGCATTTT.

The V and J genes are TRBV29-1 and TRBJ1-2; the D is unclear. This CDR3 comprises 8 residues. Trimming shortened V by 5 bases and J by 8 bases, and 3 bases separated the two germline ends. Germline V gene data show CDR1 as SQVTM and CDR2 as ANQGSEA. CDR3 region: CSVSGYTF. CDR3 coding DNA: TGCAGCGTTAGCGGCTACACCTTC.

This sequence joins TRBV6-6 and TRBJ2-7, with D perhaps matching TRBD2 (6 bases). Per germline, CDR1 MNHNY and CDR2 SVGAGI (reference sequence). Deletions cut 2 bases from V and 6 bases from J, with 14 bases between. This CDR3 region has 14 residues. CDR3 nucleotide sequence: TGTGCCAGCAGTTACGACCCGGGAGTTATCGAGCAGTACTTC. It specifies CASSYDPGVIEQYF.

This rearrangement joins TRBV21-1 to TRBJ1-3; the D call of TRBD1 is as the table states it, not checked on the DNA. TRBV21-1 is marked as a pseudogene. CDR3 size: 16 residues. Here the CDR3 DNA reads TGTGCCAGCACTTCCCTGGACAGGGACTCTGGAAACACCATATATTTT. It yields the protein CASTSLDRDSGNTIYF.

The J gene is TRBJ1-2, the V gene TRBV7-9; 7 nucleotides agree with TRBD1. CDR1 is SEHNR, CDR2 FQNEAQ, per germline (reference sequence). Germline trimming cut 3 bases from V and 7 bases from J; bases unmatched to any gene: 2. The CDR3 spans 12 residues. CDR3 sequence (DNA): TGTGCCAGCAGCTTCGACAGGGTTGGCTACACCTTC. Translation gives CASSFDRVGYTF.

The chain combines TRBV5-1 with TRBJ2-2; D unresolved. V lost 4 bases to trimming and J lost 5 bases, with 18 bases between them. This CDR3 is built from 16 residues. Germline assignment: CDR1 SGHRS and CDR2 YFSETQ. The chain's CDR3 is CASSPVAQLGTGELFF. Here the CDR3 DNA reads TGCGCCAGCAGCCCGGTGGCACAGCTAGGAACCGGGGAGCTGTTTTTT.

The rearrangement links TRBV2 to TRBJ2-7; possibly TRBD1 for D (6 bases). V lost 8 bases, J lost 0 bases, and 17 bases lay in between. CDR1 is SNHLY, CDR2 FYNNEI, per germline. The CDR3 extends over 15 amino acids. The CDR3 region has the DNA TGTGCCAGCGGCCAGGGGATCTTCGACTCCTACGAGCAGTACTTC. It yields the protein CASGQGIFDSYEQYF.

CDR3 DNA sequence: TGTGCCAGCAGCCTTAGTAAGAACACCGGGGAGCTGTTTTTT. Protein product: CASSLSKNTGELFF. The V gene is TRBV5-4, the J gene TRBJ2-2; D is undetermined. This CDR3 comprises 14 residues. CDR1 is SGHNT, CDR2 YYREEE, per germline (reference sequence). V was shortened by 4 bases and J by 1 base, with 8 bases between the two germline ends.

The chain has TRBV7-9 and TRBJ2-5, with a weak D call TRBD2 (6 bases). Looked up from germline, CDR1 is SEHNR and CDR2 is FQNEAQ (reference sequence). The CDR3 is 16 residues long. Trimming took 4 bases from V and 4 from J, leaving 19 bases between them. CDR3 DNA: TGTGCCAGCAGCTCCCCCGGGCCGAACGGGAGAGAGACCCAGTACTTC. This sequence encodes CASSSPGPNGRETQYF. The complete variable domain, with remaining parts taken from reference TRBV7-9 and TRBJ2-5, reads DTGVSQNPRHKITKRGQNVTFRCDPISEHNRLYWYRQTLGQGPEFLTYFQNEAQLEKSRLLSDRFSAERPKGSFSTLEIQRTEQGDSAMYLCASSSPGPNGRETQYFGPGTRLLVL.

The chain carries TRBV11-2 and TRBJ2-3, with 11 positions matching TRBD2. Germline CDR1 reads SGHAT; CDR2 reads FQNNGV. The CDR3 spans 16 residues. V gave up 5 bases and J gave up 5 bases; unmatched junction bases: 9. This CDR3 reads CASSPLAGGPRDTQYF. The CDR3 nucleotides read TGTGCCAGCAGCCCATTAGCGGGGGGGCCCCGAGATACGCAGTATTTT.

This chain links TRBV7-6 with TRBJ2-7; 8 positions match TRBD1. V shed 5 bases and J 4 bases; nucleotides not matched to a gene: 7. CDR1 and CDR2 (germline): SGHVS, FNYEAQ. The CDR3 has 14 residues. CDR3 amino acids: CASSMPGQGYEQYF. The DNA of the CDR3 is TGTGCCAGCAGCATGCCTGGACAGGGTTACGAGCAGTACTTC.

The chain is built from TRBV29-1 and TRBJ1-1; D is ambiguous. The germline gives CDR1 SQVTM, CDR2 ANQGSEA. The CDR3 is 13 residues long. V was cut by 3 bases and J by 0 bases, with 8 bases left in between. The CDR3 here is CSVEEHVNTEAFF. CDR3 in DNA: TGCAGCGTTGAGGAACATGTGAACACTGAAGCTTTCTTT. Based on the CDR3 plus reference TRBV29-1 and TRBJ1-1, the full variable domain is SAVISQKPSRDICQRGTSLTIQCQVDSQVTMMFWYRQQPGQSLTLIATANQGSEATYESGFVIDKFPISRPNLTFSTLTVSNMSPEDSSIYLCSVEEHVNTEAFFGQGTRLTVV.

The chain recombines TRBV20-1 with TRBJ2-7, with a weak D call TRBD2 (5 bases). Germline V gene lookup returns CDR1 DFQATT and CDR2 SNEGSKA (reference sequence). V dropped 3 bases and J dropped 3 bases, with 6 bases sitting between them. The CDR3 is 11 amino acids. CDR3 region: CSASGLYEQYF. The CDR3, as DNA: TGCAGTGCTAGTGGACTCTACGAGCAGTACTTC.

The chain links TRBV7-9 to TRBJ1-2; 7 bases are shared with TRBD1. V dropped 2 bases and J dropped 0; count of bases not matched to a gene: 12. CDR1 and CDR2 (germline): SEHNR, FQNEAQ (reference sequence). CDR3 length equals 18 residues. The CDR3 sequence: CASSLLHTGASTNYGYTF. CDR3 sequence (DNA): TGTGCCAGCAGCTTACTTCACACAGGGGCCAGTACTAACTATGGCTACACCTTC.

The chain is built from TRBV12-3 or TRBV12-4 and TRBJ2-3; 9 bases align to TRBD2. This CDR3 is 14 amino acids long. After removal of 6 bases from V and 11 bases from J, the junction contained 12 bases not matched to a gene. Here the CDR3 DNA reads TGTGCCAGCAGGTCGCCGGGACTAGCAGTAGGGCAGTATTTT. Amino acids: CASRSPGLAVGQYF.

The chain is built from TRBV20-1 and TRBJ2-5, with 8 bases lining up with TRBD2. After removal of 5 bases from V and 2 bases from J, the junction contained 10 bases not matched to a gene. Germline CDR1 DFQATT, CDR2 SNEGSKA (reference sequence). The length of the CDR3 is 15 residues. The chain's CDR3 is CSADVAGKIQETQYF. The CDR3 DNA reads TGCAGTGCTGATGTAGCGGGGAAAATACAAGAGACCCAGTACTTC.

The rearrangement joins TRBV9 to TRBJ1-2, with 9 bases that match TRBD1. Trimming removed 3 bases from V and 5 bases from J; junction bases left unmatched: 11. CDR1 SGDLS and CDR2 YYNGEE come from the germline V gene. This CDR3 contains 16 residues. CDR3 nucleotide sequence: TGTGCCAGCAGCGAATCCCCGGGACAGGGCTATTATGGCTACACCTTC. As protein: CASSESPGQGYYGYTF.

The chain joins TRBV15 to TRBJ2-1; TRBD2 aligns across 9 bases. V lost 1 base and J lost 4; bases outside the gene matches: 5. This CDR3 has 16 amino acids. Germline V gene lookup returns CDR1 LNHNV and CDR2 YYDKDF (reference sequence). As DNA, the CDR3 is TGTGCCACCAGCAGAGGGGGAAGCGGGGGGTACAATGAGCAGTTCTTC. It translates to CATSRGGSGGYNEQFF.

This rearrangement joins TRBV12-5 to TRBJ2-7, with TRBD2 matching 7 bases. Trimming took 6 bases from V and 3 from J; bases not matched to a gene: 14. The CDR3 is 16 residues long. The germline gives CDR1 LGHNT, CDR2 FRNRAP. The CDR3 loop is CASGPAARGGGYEQYF. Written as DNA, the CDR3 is TGTGCTAGTGGGCCGGCCGCCCGAGGCGGGGGCTACGAGCAGTACTTC.

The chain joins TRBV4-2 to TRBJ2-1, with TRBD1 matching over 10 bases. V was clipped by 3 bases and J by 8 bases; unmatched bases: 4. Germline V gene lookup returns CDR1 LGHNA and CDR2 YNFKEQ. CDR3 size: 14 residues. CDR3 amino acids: CASSHPGQGHEQFF. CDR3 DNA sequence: TGTGCCAGCAGCCACCCGGGACAGGGGCATGAGCAGTTCTTC.

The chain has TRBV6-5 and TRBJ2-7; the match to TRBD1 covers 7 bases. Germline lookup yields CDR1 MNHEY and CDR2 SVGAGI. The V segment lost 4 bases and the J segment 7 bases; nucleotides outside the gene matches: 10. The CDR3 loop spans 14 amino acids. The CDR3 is CASSWDRYRREQYF. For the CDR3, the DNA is TGTGCCAGCAGTTGGGACAGATACCGTAGGGAGCAGTACTTC.

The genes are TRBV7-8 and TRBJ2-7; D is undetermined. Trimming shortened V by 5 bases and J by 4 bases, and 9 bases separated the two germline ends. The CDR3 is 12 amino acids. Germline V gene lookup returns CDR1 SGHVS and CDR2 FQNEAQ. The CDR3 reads CASSMDGYEQYF. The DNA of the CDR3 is TGTGCCAGCAGCATGGACGGGTACGAGCAGTACTTC.